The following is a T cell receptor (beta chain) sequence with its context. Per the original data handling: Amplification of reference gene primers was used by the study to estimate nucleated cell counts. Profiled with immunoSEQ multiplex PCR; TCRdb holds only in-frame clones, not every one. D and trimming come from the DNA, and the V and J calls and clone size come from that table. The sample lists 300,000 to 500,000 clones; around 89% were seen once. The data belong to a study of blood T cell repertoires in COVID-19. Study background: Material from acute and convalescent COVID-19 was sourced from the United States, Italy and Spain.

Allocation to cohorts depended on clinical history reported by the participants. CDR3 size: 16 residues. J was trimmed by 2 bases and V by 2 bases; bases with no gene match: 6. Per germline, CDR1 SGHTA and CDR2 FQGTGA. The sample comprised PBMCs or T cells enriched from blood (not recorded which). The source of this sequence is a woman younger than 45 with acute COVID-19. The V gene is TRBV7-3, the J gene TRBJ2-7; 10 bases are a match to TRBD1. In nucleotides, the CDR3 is TGTGCCAGCAGCTTATTACGCGGGACAGGGGCCTACGAGCAGTACTTC. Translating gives CASSLLRGTGAYEQYF.